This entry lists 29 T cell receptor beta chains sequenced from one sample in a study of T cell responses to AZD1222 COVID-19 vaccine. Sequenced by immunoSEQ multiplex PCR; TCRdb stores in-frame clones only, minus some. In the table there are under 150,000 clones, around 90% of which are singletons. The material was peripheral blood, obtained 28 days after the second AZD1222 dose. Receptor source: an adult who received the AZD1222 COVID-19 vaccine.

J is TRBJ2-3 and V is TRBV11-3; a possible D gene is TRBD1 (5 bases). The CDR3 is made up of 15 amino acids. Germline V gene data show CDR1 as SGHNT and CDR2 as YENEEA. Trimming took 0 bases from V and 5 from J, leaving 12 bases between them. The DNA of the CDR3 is TGTGCCAGCAGCTTAGAGGGGCAGGGTGGAGATACGCAGTATTTT. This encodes CASSLEGQGGDTQYF.

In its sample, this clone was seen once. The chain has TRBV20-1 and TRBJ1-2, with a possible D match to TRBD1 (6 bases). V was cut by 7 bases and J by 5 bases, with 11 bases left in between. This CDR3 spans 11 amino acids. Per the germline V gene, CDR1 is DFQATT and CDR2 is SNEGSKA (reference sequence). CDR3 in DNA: TGCAGTGGCTACAGGGATTATGGCTACACCTTC. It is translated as CSGYRDYGYTF.

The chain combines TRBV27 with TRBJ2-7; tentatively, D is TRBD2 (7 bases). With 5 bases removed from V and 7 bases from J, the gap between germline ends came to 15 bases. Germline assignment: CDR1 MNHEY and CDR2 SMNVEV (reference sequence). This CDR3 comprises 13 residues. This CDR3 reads CASSGGGAREQYF. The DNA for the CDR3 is TGTGCCAGCAGTGGAGGGGGGGCCCGGGAGCAGTACTTC.

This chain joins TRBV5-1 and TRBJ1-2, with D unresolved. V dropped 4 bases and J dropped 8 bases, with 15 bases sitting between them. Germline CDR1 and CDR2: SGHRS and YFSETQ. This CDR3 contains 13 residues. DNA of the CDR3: TGCGCCAGCAGCCCAAGTTCCCTCTGGGGCTACACCTTC. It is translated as CASSPSSLWGYTF. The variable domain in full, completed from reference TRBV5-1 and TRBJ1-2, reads KAGVTQTPRYLIKTRGQQVTLSCSPISGHRSVSWYQQTPGQGLQFLFEYFSETQRNKGNFPGRFSGRQFSNSRSEMNVSTLELGDSALYLCASSPSSLWGYTFGSGTRLTVV.

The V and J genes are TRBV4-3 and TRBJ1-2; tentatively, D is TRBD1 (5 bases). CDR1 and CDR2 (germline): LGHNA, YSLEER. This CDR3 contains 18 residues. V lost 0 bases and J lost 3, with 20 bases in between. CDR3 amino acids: CASSQDGRGPTGDYGYTF. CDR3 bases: TGCGCCAGCAGCCAAGATGGGAGGGGACCCACGGGGGACTATGGCTACACCTTC.

In DNA form, the CDR3 reads TGTGCCAGCAGCTCCGCAGTCTCGGGGGGTACGCAGTTCTTC. Protein: CASSSAVSGGTQFF. The chain uses TRBV7-9 and TRBJ2-1; 7 nucleotides line up with TRBD2. CDR3 length equals 14 residues. In germline, CDR1 is SEHNR, CDR2 FQNEAQ (reference sequence). V trimming: 4 bases; J trimming: 12 bases; junction bases outside the gene matches: 12. The full variable domain, completed using reference TRBV7-9 and TRBJ2-1, is DTGVSQNPRHKITKRGQNVTFRCDPISEHNRLYWYRQTLGQGPEFLTYFQNEAQLEKSRLLSDRFSAERPKGSFSTLEIQRTEQGDSAMYLCASSSAVSGGTQFFGPGTRLTVL.

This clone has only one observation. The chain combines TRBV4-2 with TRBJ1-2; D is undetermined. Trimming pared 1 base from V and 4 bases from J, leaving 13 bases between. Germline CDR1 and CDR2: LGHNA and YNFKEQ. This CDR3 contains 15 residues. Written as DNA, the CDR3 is TGTGCCAGCAGCCAAGCACAGACTACCTTCTATGGCTACACCTTC. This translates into CASSQAQTTFYGYTF.

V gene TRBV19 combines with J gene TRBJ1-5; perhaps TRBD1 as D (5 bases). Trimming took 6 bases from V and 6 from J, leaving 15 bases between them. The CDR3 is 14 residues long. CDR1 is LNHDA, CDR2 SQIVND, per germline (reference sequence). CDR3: CASSLGGGGQPQHF. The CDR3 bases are TGTGCCAGTAGCCTCGGGGGTGGCGGTCAGCCCCAGCATTTT.

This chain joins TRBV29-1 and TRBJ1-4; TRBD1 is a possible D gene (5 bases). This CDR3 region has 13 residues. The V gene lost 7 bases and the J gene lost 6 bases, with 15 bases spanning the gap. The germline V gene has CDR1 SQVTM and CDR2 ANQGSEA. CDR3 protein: CSASTGADEKLFF. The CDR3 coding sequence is TGCAGCGCATCGACCGGGGCGGATGAAAAACTGTTTTTT. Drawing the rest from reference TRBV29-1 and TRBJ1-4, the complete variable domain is SAVISQKPSRDICQRGTSLTIQCQVDSQVTMMFWYRQQPGQSLTLIATANQGSEATYESGFVIDKFPISRPNLTFSTLTVSNMSPEDSSIYLCSASTGADEKLFFGSGTQLSVL.

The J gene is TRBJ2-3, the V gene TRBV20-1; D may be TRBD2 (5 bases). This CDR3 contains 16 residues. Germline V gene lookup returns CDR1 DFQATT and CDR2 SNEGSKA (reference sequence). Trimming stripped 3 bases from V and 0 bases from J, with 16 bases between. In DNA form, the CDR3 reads TGCAGTGCTAGTGATCCGGGAACCTCTAGCACAGATACGCAGTATTTT. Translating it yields CSASDPGTSSTDTQYF.

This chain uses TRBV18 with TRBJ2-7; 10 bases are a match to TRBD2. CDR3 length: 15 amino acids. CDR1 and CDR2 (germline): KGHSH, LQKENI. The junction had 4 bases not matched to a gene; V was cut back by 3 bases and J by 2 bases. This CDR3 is CASSPGTSDTYEQYF. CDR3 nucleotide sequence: TGTGCCAGCTCACCCGGGACTAGCGACACCTACGAGCAGTACTTC.

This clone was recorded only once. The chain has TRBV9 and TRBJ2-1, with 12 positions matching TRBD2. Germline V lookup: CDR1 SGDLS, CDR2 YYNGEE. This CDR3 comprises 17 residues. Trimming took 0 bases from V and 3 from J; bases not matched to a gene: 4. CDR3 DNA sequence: TGTGCCAGCAGCGTAGTGGCTAGCGGGGGGGTCTACAATGAGCAGTTCTTC. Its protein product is CASSVVASGGVYNEQFF.

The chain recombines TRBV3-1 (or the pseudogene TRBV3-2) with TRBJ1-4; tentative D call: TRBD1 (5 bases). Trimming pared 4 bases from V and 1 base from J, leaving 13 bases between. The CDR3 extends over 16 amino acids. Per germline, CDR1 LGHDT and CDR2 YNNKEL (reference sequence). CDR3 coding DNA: TGTGCCAGCAGCCCTAGGGGATATGGAACTAATGAAAAACTGTTTTTT. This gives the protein CASSPRGYGTNEKLFF.

CDR3 protein: CASSSLPWELFF. CDR3 DNA: TGTGCCAGCAGCTCTTTACCGTGGGAGCTGTTTTTT. The rearrangement joins TRBV11-2 to TRBJ2-2; no reliable D call. Germline V lookup: CDR1 SGHAT, CDR2 FQNNGV. The CDR3 length is 12 residues. The V gene lost 4 bases and the J gene lost 9 bases, with 9 bases spanning the gap.

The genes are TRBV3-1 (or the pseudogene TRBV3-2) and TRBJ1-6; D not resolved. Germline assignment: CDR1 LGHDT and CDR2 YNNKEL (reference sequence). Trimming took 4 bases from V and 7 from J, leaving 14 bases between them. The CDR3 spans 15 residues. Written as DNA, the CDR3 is TGTGCCAGCAGCCCTCCAAAGGGTCTAAATTCACCCCTCCACTTT. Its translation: CASSPPKGLNSPLHF.

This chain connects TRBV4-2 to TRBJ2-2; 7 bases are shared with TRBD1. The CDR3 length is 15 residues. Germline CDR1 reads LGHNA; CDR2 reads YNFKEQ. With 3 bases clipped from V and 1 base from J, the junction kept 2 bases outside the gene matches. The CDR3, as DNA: TGTGCCAGCAGCCACCGACAGGGGAACACCGGGGAGCTGTTTTTT. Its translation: CASSHRQGNTGELFF.

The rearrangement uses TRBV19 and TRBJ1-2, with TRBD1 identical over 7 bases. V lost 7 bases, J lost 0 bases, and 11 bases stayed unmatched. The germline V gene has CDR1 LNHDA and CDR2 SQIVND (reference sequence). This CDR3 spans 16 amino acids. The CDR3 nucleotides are TGTGCCAGTATCGGGACAGCCGGCGGGACTAACTATGGCTACACCTTC. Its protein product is CASIGTAGGTNYGYTF.

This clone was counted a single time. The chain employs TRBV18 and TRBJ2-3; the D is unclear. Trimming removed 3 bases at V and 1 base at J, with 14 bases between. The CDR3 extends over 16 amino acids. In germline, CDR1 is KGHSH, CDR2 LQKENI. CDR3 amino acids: CASSPPTRVGTDTQYF. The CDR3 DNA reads TGTGCCAGCTCACCTCCTACAAGGGTGGGCACAGATACGCAGTATTTT.

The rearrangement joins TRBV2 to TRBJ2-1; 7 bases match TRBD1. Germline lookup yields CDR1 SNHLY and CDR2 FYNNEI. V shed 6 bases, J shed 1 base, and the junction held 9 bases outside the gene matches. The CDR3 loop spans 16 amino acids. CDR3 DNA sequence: TGTGCCAGCAGCCAAGGCCGACAGGGTTCCTACAATGAGCAGTTCTTC. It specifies CASSQGRQGSYNEQFF.

As DNA, the CDR3 is TGTGCCAGCAGTTTTAAGGGCTACATGAACACTGAAGCTTTCTTT. Amino acid sequence: CASSFKGYMNTEAFF. The chain combines TRBV28 with TRBJ1-1; D not certain. In germline, CDR1 is MDHEN, CDR2 SYDVKM. The CDR3 covers 15 residues. The V end was cut by 3 bases, the J end by 0 bases, with 11 bases between.

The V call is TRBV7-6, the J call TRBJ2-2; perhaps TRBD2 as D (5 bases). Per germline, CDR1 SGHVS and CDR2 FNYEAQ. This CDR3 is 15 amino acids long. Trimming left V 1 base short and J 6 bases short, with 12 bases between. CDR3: CASSLDQSGAGELFF. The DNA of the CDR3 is TGTGCCAGCAGCTTAGATCAAAGCGGAGCCGGGGAGCTGTTTTTT.

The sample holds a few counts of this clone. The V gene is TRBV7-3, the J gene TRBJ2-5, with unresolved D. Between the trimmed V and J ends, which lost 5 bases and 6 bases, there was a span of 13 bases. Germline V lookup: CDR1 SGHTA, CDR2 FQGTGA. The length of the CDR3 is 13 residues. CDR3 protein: CASSLLPSKTQYF. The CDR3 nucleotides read TGTGCCAGCAGCCTGCTTCCTTCGAAGACCCAGTACTTC.

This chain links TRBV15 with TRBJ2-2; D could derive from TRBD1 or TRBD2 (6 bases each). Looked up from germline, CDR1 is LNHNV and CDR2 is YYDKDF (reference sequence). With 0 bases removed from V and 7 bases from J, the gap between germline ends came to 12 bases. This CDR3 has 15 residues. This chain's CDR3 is CATSRDLEGGGELFF. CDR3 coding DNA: TGTGCCACCAGCAGAGATCTCGAGGGGGGCGGGGAGCTGTTTTTT.

The CDR3 reads CATQREGGGNQPQHF. Written as DNA, the CDR3 is TGTGCCACTCAAAGAGAAGGGGGGGGCAATCAGCCCCAGCATTTT. This chain joins TRBV10-3 and TRBJ1-5; D is perhaps TRBD1 (6 bases). Trimming took off 10 bases at V and 2 bases at J, with 18 bases between the two ends. The V gene's germline CDR1 is ENHRY and CDR2 SYGVKD. The CDR3 is made up of 15 amino acids.

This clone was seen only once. CDR3 DNA: TGTGCCAGCAGACCCGGACTAGCCGGTCCCTGGGGGCAGTTCTTC. Translation: CASRPGLAGPWGQFF. The chain has TRBV2 and TRBJ2-1; 8 nucleotides line up with TRBD2. Germline V gene lookup returns CDR1 SNHLY and CDR2 FYNNEI. V lost 6 bases to trimming and J lost 12 bases; unmatched junction nucleotides: 16. The CDR3 runs 15 residues.

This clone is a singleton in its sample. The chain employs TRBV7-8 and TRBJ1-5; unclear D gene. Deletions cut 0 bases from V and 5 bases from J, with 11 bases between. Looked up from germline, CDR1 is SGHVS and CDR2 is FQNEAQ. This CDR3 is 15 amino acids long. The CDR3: CASSLASTGYQPQHF. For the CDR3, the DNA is TGTGCCAGCAGCTTAGCTTCGACGGGATATCAGCCCCAGCATTTT.

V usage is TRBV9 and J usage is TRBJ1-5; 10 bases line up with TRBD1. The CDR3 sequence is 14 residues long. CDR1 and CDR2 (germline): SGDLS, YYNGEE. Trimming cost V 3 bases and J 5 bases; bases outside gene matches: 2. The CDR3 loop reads CASSADRGYQPQHF. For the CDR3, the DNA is TGTGCCAGCAGCGCGGACAGGGGGTATCAGCCCCAGCATTTT. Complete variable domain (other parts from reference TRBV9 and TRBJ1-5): DSGVTQTPKHLITATGQRVTLRCSPRSGDLSVYWYQQSLDQGLQFLIQYYNGEERAKGNILERFSAQQFPDLHSELNLSSLELGDSALYFCASSADRGYQPQHFGDGTRLSIL.

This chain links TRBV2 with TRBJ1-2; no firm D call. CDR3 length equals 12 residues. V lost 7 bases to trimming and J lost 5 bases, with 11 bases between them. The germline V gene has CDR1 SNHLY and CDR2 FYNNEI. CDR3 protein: CASTTGGYGYTF. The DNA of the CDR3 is TGTGCCAGCACAACGGGAGGGTATGGCTACACCTTC.

The CDR3 loop reads CSGGDYGYTF. The CDR3 DNA reads as TGCAGCGGGGGGGACTATGGCTACACCTTC. V usage is TRBV29-1 and J usage is TRBJ1-2, with a tentative D call TRBD1 (5 bases). CDR3 length: 10 amino acids. Germline V gives CDR1 SQVTM, CDR2 ANQGSEA. Trimming cost V 7 bases and J 3 bases, with 6 bases left between them. Combining the CDR3 with reference TRBV29-1 and TRBJ1-2 gives the whole variable domain SAVISQKPSRDICQRGTSLTIQCQVDSQVTMMFWYRQQPGQSLTLIATANQGSEATYESGFVIDKFPISRPNLTFSTLTVSNMSPEDSSIYLCSGGDYGYTFGSGTRLTVV.